The clone carrying this T cell receptor beta chain has ten or more counts. The antigen remains unidentified. These data belong to a study of T cells in Graves' hyperthyroidism and ophthalmopathy. Study results and limitations: Blood held most thyroid clonotypes expanded above 0.001 frequency.

Amplified TCR beta CDR3 regions derived from RNA transcripts. First-round RT-PCR of the TCR CDR3 relied on the HTBI primer set. One entry per CDR3 protein, called by TCRdb with MiXCR from the multiplex PCR reads. The top ten hold roughly 33% of the sample, which has 300,000 to 500,000 distinct CDR3 sequences, 15% seen once. The CDR3 loop spans 13 amino acids. V gave up 6 bases and J gave up 2 bases, with 7 bases separating them. Germline CDR1 and CDR2: MDHEN and SYDVKM. Hyperthyroidism, newly diagnosed and lasting under 2 months, affected patients aged 18 to 65. On the basis of clinical symptoms, serum thyroxine and TRAb, thyroid ultrasound and orbital computed tomography, diagnoses were made.

The chain employs TRBV28 and TRBJ2-2; TRBD1 might be the D (5 bases). This sequence originates from a woman aged 30 to 39 with Graves' hyperthyroidism. Input material: blood. CDR3 DNA sequence: TGTGCCAGCAGGACAGTTAACACCGGGGAGCTGTTTTTT. This gives the protein CASRTVNTGELFF.